These 8 T cell receptor beta chains were sequenced from one sample in a study of STAT5B mutations in CD4+ large granular lymphocyte leukemia. Repertoires were generated with immunoSEQ multiplex PCR, while TCRdb's copy carries only in-frame clones and drops some. The sample lists under 50,000 clones, 65% to 85% occurring once. Specimen: CD4+ T cells from blood buffy coats. These receptors were obtained from a human donor in good health.

The chain links TRBV6-6 to TRBJ2-3, with a tentative D call TRBD1 (5 bases). The ends were cut back, 2 bases at V and 1 base at J, with 13 bases in the middle. The CDR3 is 16 residues long. Per germline, CDR1 MNHNY and CDR2 SVGAGI (reference sequence). CDR3 in amino acids: CASSYLRRGRTDTQYF. Here the CDR3 DNA reads TGTGCCAGCAGTTACCTCCGAAGGGGTCGCACAGATACGCAGTATTTT.

The CDR3 bases are TGTGCCAGCAGCCCGGGGGAAGTCGGGGAGCTGTTTTTT. Residues: CASSPGEVGELFF. This chain links TRBV13 with TRBJ2-2; D may be TRBD2 (6 bases). V was clipped by 5 bases and J by 7 bases, with 11 bases between them. Germline CDR1 is PRHDT and CDR2 is FYEKMQ (reference sequence). The CDR3 spans 13 residues.

As to this clone: An end of the junction does not agree with germline; a read error may underlie this. The rearrangement joins TRBV19 to TRBJ2-1; D is perhaps TRBD2 (5 bases). The CDR3 loop spans 16 amino acids. Germline loops: CDR1 LNHDA, CDR2 SQIVND (reference sequence). The CDR3 loop is CASRIGVGSSYNEQFF. The CDR3 nucleotides are TGTGCCAGTAGAATAGGCGTGGGGAGCTCCTACAATGAGCAGTTCTTC. Full variable domain (outside the CDR3, taken from reference TRBV19 and TRBJ2-1): DGGITQSPKYLFRKEGQNVTLSCEQNLNHDAMYWYRQDPGQGLRLIYYSQIVNDFQKGDIAEGYSVSREKKESFPLTVTSAQKNPTAFYLCASRIGVGSSYNEQFFGPGTRLTVL.

This chain links TRBV29-1 with TRBJ2-1, with D uncertain. The CDR3 totals 13 residues. V lost 6 bases to trimming and J lost 2 bases, with 11 bases between them. From germline, CDR1 is SQVTM and CDR2 ANQGSEA. CDR3 sequence: CSVVRRTYNEQFF. CDR3 sequence (DNA): TGCAGCGTCGTACGACGTACCTACAATGAGCAGTTCTTC.

This chain connects TRBV7-8 to TRBJ2-7, with 8 bases identical to TRBD2. Unmatched junction bases numbered 4, after V lost 5 bases and J lost 7 bases. The CDR3 is 12 residues long. CDR1 and CDR2 from the germline V gene are SGHVS and FQNEAQ. The CDR3 reads CASSPGGSEQYF. Here the CDR3 DNA reads TGTGCCAGCAGCCCGGGGGGGTCGGAGCAGTACTTC. Full variable domain (outside the CDR3, taken from reference TRBV7-8 and TRBJ2-7): GAGVSQSPRYKVAKRGQDVALRCDPISGHVSLFWYQQALGQGPEFLTYFQNEAQLDKSGLPSDRFFAERPEGSVSTLKIQRTQQEDSAVYLCASSPGGSEQYFGPGTRLTVT.

The chain couples TRBV7-6 to TRBJ2-7, with D uncertain. CDR1 is SGHVS and CDR2 is FNYEAQ in the germline V gene. The ends were cut back, 5 bases at V and 2 bases at J, with 7 bases in the middle. This CDR3 has 12 residues. The CDR3 loop reads CASSQDPYEQYF. The CDR3 nucleotides read TGTGCCAGCAGCCAGGACCCCTACGAGCAGTACTTC.

The chain combines TRBV5-1 with TRBJ1-6, with TRBD1 matching 8 bases. V lost 4 bases and J lost 0; bases outside the gene matches: 6. The V gene's germline CDR1 is SGHRS and CDR2 YFSETQ. The CDR3 runs 17 residues. The CDR3 spells CASSPRTGSSYNSPLHF. The CDR3 DNA sequence: TGCGCCAGCAGCCCTAGGACAGGGAGCTCCTATAATTCACCCCTCCACTTT.

The rearrangement joins TRBV10-2 to TRBJ1-2; D remains ambiguous. Trimming shortened V by 6 bases and J by 3 bases, and 17 bases separated the two germline ends. The CDR3 runs 15 residues. Germline values: CDR1 WSHSY, CDR2 SAAADI. The CDR3 DNA follows: TGCGCCAGCAGATCGACCGTGGCCCTGGACTATGGCTACACCTTC. As protein: CASRSTVALDYGYTF.